What follows is one T cell receptor beta chain and its context. Its specificity is not known. Using a J-beta primer mix together with a sample-barcoded 5' primer, a second PCR was run for about 6 to 11 cycles. Tagging of each cDNA molecule was performed by a template-switch adaptor with 12 random nucleotides. One entry per CDR3 protein, called by TCRdb with MiXCR from the 5' RACE reads. The sample records 780,000 or so distinct CDR3 sequences, roughly 56% being singletons. This sample is part of a study of blood T cells in healthy people across ages. Germline V gene sequence: CDR1 SQVTM, CDR2 ANQGSEA. The trim removed 6 bases at V and 5 bases at J, leaving 16 bases unmatched. The CDR3 loop spans 16 amino acids. Study conclusions and caveats: Changes in expanded clonotypes were possibly confounded, as the CMV status of donors was unknown.

Samples had at least 7 million PBMCs isolated from them. Every sample gave at least 5 micrograms of total RNA when it was extracted. The chain carries TRBV29-1 and TRBJ2-7, with 10 bases aligning to TRBD2. The clonotype comes from a man aged 35 to 55 in good health. Sample: blood. The CDR3, as DNA: TGCAGCGTAAAACCTGGACTAGCGGCCATTAGTGACGAGCAGTACTTC. It is translated as CSVKPGLAAISDEQYF.